The 28 T cell receptor beta chains given below trace back to one sample, sequenced in a study of shared clonotypes between healthy human individuals. Measured with immunoSEQ multiplex PCR; TCRdb has only the in-frame clones, and not every one. The table has roughly 2 million clones, 85% to 95% seen once. Sequencing was performed on naive CD4+ T cells sorted from blood. As for subset: CD45RA+ positively selected. Source of these receptors: a man younger than 35 in good health.

The chain joins TRBV10-2 to TRBJ2-2, with D unclear. CDR3 length: 13 residues. The germline V gene encodes CDR1 WSHSY and CDR2 SAAADI. V lost 6 bases and J 1 base, leaving 6 bases between the germline ends. The CDR3 spells CASRHENTGELFF. The CDR3 DNA sequence: TGCGCCAGCAGACACGAGAACACCGGGGAGCTGTTTTTT.

The rearrangement joins TRBV4-2 to TRBJ2-1, with D maybe TRBD1 (5 bases). CDR3 length: 16 amino acids. V lost 0 bases, J lost 3 bases, and 12 bases lay in between. Germline V gene data show CDR1 as LGHNA and CDR2 as YNFKEQ. The chain's CDR3 is CASSQEQEGVYNEQFF. CDR3 nucleotide sequence: TGTGCCAGCAGCCAAGAGCAGGAAGGGGTCTACAATGAGCAGTTCTTC.

This sequence joins TRBV2 and TRBJ2-5; TRBD1 or TRBD2 may be the D gene (5 bases each). The CDR3 extends over 17 amino acids. Trimming shortened V by 4 bases and J by 2 bases, and 20 bases separated the two germline ends. Germline V gene lookup returns CDR1 SNHLY and CDR2 FYNNEI. CDR3 DNA: TGTGCCAGCAGTGCCGGGGCGAAAGTAAATACACAAGAGACCCAGTACTTC. Translation: CASSAGAKVNTQETQYF.

The CDR3 loop reads CASKGTVDNYGYTF. The CDR3 nucleotides read TGCGCCAGCAAAGGGACAGTTGATAACTATGGCTACACCTTC. The chain uses TRBV5-1 and TRBJ1-2, with 7 bases aligning to TRBD1. Germline V CDR1 and CDR2: SGHRS, YFSETQ. This CDR3 is 14 amino acids long. The V gene end was trimmed by 6 bases and the J gene end by 1 base; junction bases not matched to a gene: 6.

The chain couples TRBV5-1 to TRBJ1-2; tentatively, D is TRBD1 (6 bases). The germline V gene encodes CDR1 SGHRS and CDR2 YFSETQ. V was shortened by 2 bases and J by 5 bases, with 10 bases between the two germline ends. The CDR3 length is 13 residues. The CDR3 protein is CASSFAGEYGYTF. The CDR3 DNA is TGCGCCAGCAGCTTTGCAGGGGAGTATGGCTACACCTTC.

The chain uses TRBV6-5 and TRBJ1-2; perhaps TRBD1 as D (5 bases). There are 14 residues in the CDR3. The germline gives CDR1 MNHEY, CDR2 SVGAGI. Trimming shortened V by 4 bases and J by 7 bases, and 16 bases separated the two germline ends. CDR3 sequence (DNA): TGTGCCAGCAGTTCACGGGACCTTCTTGGTGGCTACACCTTC. Encoded protein: CASSSRDLLGGYTF.

This chain links TRBV5-4 with TRBJ2-7; the D is unclear. V dropped 2 bases and J dropped 5 bases, with 14 bases sitting between them. CDR1 and CDR2 from the germline V gene are SGHNT and YYREEE (reference sequence). The CDR3 covers 14 residues. CDR3 protein: CASSLRDIQDEQYF. In DNA, the CDR3 is TGTGCCAGCAGCTTAAGGGATATCCAGGACGAGCAGTACTTC.

The chain combines TRBV10-3 with TRBJ2-3; 7 bases fit TRBD1. Germline trimming cut 7 bases from V and 2 bases from J; bases unmatched to any gene: 3. The CDR3 is made up of 13 amino acids. In germline, CDR1 is ENHRY, CDR2 SYGVKD. The CDR3, as DNA: TGTGCCATCATGGGACAGAACACAGATACGCAGTATTTT. As protein: CAIMGQNTDTQYF.

This rearrangement joins TRBV30 to TRBJ1-1; TRBD1 matches at 7 bases. The CDR3 is made up of 13 amino acids. The germline gives CDR1 GTSNPN, CDR2 SVGIG (reference sequence). V gave up 5 bases and J gave up 4 bases; unmatched junction bases: 7. As DNA, the CDR3 is TGTGCCTGGTCAACAGGGGAGGGCACTGAAGCTTTCTTT. It is translated as CAWSTGEGTEAFF.

CDR3 DNA sequence: TGTGCCATCAGTGACGGGAAACCTGAAGCTTTCTTT. Amino acids: CAISDGKPEAFF. J is TRBJ1-1 and V is TRBV10-3; D gene unclear. This CDR3 is 12 amino acids long. V lost 3 bases, J lost 6 bases, and 8 bases lay in between. Germline V gene lookup returns CDR1 ENHRY and CDR2 SYGVKD.

This CDR3 reads CASGGNYGYTF. As DNA, the CDR3 is TGTGCCAGCGGGGGTAACTATGGCTACACCTTC. The V gene is TRBV28, the J gene TRBJ1-2; D perhaps matches TRBD1 (5 bases). V dropped 8 bases and J dropped 1 base, with 5 bases sitting between them. CDR1 MDHEN and CDR2 SYDVKM come from the germline V gene. CDR3 size: 11 residues.

This clone has only one observation. The chain links TRBV2 to TRBJ2-5; D not resolved. Germline CDR1 reads SNHLY; CDR2 reads FYNNEI. CDR3 length: 14 residues. The V and J ends lost 3 bases and 5 bases respectively, with 13 bases between them. CDR3 in amino acids: CASSDRQLGETQYF. The CDR3 nucleotides are TGTGCCAGCAGTGACCGACAATTGGGGGAGACCCAGTACTTC.

The table lists this clone with a few counts. Other DNA variants within this sample encode the same CDR3. The rearrangement uses TRBV6-5 and TRBJ1-2; 7 nucleotides agree with TRBD1. The length of the CDR3 is 14 residues. Looked up from germline, CDR1 is MNHEY and CDR2 is SVGAGI. Losses at the gene ends were 0 bases for V and 2 bases for J; bases not matched to a gene: 0. The CDR3 DNA is TGTGCCAGCAGTTACTCGACAGGGAACTATGGCTACACCTTC. This encodes CASSYSTGNYGYTF.

The rearrangement joins TRBV11-1 to TRBJ2-2, with D hard to call. Germline loops: CDR1 SGHAT, CDR2 FQDESV (reference sequence). The ends were cut back, 0 bases at V and 6 bases at J, with 11 bases in the middle. This CDR3 spans 15 amino acids. The CDR3 is CASSLALANAGELFF. Here the CDR3 DNA reads TGTGCCAGCAGCTTAGCGTTAGCTAACGCCGGGGAGCTGTTTTTT.

The chain uses TRBV5-6 and TRBJ2-3; a weak D match, TRBD2 (5 bases). The CDR3 is 14 residues long. The V end was cut by 4 bases, the J end by 5 bases, with 14 bases between. Germline assignment: CDR1 SGHDT and CDR2 YYEEEE. The CDR3 reads CASSQITREDTQYF. The CDR3 DNA reads as TGTGCCAGCAGCCAAATCACGAGGGAAGATACGCAGTATTTT.

The chain links TRBV6-1 to TRBJ2-7; D ambiguous. V shed 7 bases and J shed 7 bases, with 14 bases lying between them. This CDR3 has 12 residues. Per germline, CDR1 MNHNS and CDR2 SASEGT. The CDR3 is CASTESRLEQYF. CDR3 DNA sequence: TGTGCCAGCACCGAGAGTCGTCTGGAGCAGTACTTC.

The V gene is TRBV5-1, the J gene TRBJ1-1, with TRBD1 matching 9 bases. Germline V lookup: CDR1 SGHRS, CDR2 YFSETQ. The J segment lost 1 base and the V segment lost 4 bases, leaving 14 bases of the junction unmatched. This CDR3 has 18 residues. In DNA, the CDR3 is TGCGCCAGCAGCCTGGGACAGGGAAATAATGGCGGGAACACTGAAGCTTTCTTT. Protein sequence: CASSLGQGNNGGNTEAFF.

This chain connects TRBV4-1 to TRBJ2-3; perhaps TRBD1 as D (6 bases). CDR1 MGHRA and CDR2 YSYEKL come from the germline V gene. Trimming left V 4 bases short and J 5 bases short, with 16 bases between. This CDR3 is built from 15 residues. CDR3 protein: CASSPPRTVVDTQYF. The CDR3 DNA reads as TGCGCCAGCAGCCCTCCTCGGACAGTTGTAGATACGCAGTATTTT.

The chain uses TRBV27 and TRBJ2-7, with 11 bases identical to TRBD2. This CDR3 is built from 15 residues. The ends lost 6 bases at V and 2 bases at J; junction bases unmatched: 6. CDR1 and CDR2 (germline): MNHEY, SMNVEV (reference sequence). CDR3 amino acids: CASSRRLAGTYEQYF. CDR3 DNA sequence: TGTGCCAGCAGCCGAAGACTAGCGGGAACCTACGAGCAGTACTTC.

In its sample, this clone was seen once. The V call is TRBV10-1, the J call TRBJ2-7; D may match TRBD1 or TRBD2 (5 bases each). CDR1 is WNHNN, CDR2 SYGVQD, per germline (reference sequence). Trimming pared 0 bases from V and 4 bases from J, leaving 10 bases between. The CDR3 loop spans 14 amino acids. This CDR3 is CASSESRDGYEQYF. The DNA for the CDR3 is TGCGCCAGCAGTGAGTCCCGGGACGGTTACGAGCAGTACTTC.

This sequence joins TRBV4-1 and TRBJ2-7; TRBD1 might be the D (5 bases). Germline CDR1 and CDR2: MGHRA and YSYEKL. CDR3 length: 16 amino acids. The germline V and J ends were trimmed by 4 bases and 0 bases, with 16 bases remaining between them. In nucleotides, the CDR3 is TGCGCCAGCAGCCCAACAGGACACTCCGGCTCCTACGAGCAGTACTTC. This translates into CASSPTGHSGSYEQYF.

This chain links TRBV28 with TRBJ1-2, with D hard to call. The V end lost 2 bases, the J end lost 8 bases, and 12 bases lay between the germline ends. Germline lookup yields CDR1 MDHEN and CDR2 SYDVKM. This CDR3 contains 13 residues. CDR3 DNA: TGTGCCAGCAGTTTAAGGCCAGTCCGGGGCTACACCTTC. Encoded protein: CASSLRPVRGYTF.

This sequence joins TRBV6-1 and TRBJ2-5, with D perhaps assigned TRBD1 or TRBD2 (6 bases each). The CDR3 runs 16 residues. Trimming left V 2 bases short and J 4 bases short, with 17 bases between. Germline CDR1 is MNHNS and CDR2 is SASEGT. CDR3 sequence (DNA): TGTGCCAGCAGTGAATTTGGGGGGCGGAAGTCAGAGACCCAGTACTTC. This sequence encodes CASSEFGGRKSETQYF.

This clone was seen only once. The J gene is TRBJ1-5, the V gene TRBV27; weak D call: TRBD1 (6 bases). Trimming removed 5 bases from V and 3 bases from J, with 17 bases in between. The CDR3 covers 16 residues. Germline CDR1 and CDR2: MNHEY and SMNVEV (reference sequence). The CDR3 DNA is TGTGCCAGCAGTGGGGGGGAACAGGGTTTCAATCAGCCCCAGCATTTT. It specifies CASSGGEQGFNQPQHF.

This sequence joins TRBV28 and TRBJ2-3; weak D call: TRBD1 (6 bases). With 5 bases removed from V and 1 base from J, the gap between germline ends came to 13 bases. Germline assignment: CDR1 MDHEN and CDR2 SYDVKM. The CDR3 is 15 residues long. This CDR3 reads CASSAGDLGTDTQYF. CDR3 in DNA: TGTGCCAGCAGTGCAGGGGATCTGGGCACAGATACGCAGTATTTT. Supplemented by reference TRBV28 and TRBJ2-3, the full variable domain reads DVKVTQSSRYLVKRTGEKVFLECVQDMDHENMFWYRQDPGLGLRLIYFSYDVKMKEKGDIPEGYSVSREKKERFSLILESASTNQTSMYLCASSAGDLGTDTQYFGPGTRLTVL.

Notes on this clone: The same CDR3 also results from other DNA sequences found in this sample. The rearrangement uses TRBV7-9 and TRBJ2-7; D gene unclear. This CDR3 is 11 amino acids long. From germline, CDR1 is SEHNR and CDR2 FQNEAQ (reference sequence). Between the trimmed V and J ends, which lost 5 bases and 4 bases, there was a span of 6 bases. The CDR3 DNA reads as TGTGCCAGCAGCGTATCATACGAGCAGTACTTC. It encodes CASSVSYEQYF.

This sequence joins TRBV7-2 and TRBJ2-7, with 11 positions matching TRBD2. The CDR3 consists of 14 residues. Germline assignment: CDR1 SGHTA and CDR2 FQGNSA. With V trimmed by 5 bases and J by 4 bases, 4 bases remained unmatched. Here the CDR3 reads CASSEGLAVYEQYF. The CDR3 DNA reads as TGTGCCAGCAGCGAGGGACTAGCGGTATACGAGCAGTACTTC.

The chain uses TRBV5-4 and TRBJ2-1; 15 bases map to TRBD2. V lost 3 bases and J lost 5; bases outside the gene matches: 6. This CDR3 contains 17 residues. Germline CDR1 and CDR2: SGHNT and YYREEE (reference sequence). The CDR3, as DNA: TGTGCCAGCAGCTGGGGACTAGCGGGGGGTAATCACAATGAGCAGTTCTTC. Encoded protein: CASSWGLAGGNHNEQFF.